The next 10 T cell receptor beta chains were all read from a single sample in a study of blood T cell repertoires in COVID-19. Sequencing was performed with immunoSEQ multiplex PCR; in TCRdb, only in-frame clones are kept and a portion is missing. The sample records about 410,000 clones, around 89% being singletons. Source material: peripheral blood. These receptor sequences come from a woman aged 40 to 50 with COVID-19, enrolled during active disease.

J is TRBJ1-2 and V is TRBV4-3; TRBD1 is a possible D gene (5 bases). V lost 0 bases and J 0 bases, leaving 11 bases between the germline ends. CDR3 length: 16 residues. The germline gives CDR1 LGHNA, CDR2 YSLEER. The CDR3 bases are TGCGCCAGCAGCCAAGAACGGACATTGGCTAACTATGGCTACACCTTC. It specifies CASSQERTLANYGYTF.

The rearrangement uses TRBV14 and TRBJ1-5; D not certain. CDR1 SGHDN and CDR2 FVKESK come from the germline V gene. V lost 0 bases and J 6 bases, leaving 6 bases between the germline ends. This CDR3 has 13 residues. The CDR3 region has the DNA TGTGCCAGCAGCCAAGATCGCGGTCAGCCCCAGCATTTT. This gives the protein CASSQDRGQPQHF.

The chain is built from TRBV27 and TRBJ2-5; D might be TRBD2 (6 bases). This CDR3 is built from 15 residues. Germline assignment: CDR1 MNHEY and CDR2 SMNVEV (reference sequence). Trimming stripped 0 bases from V and 4 bases from J, with 12 bases between. The CDR3 loop reads CASSLSDGGRETQYF. The CDR3 bases are TGTGCCAGCAGTTTATCGGACGGGGGTCGAGAGACCCAGTACTTC.

The V gene is TRBV7-3, the J gene TRBJ2-2, with D unclear. Germline assignment: CDR1 SGHTA and CDR2 FQGTGA. The CDR3 totals 15 residues. Trimming shortened V by 4 bases and J by 3 bases, and 12 bases separated the two germline ends. The CDR3 sequence: CASSSQSGYTGELFF. The CDR3 DNA follows: TGTGCCAGCAGCTCCCAGTCGGGTTACACCGGGGAGCTGTTTTTT.

This chain links TRBV5-1 with TRBJ1-1; 7 bases fit TRBD1. CDR1 is SGHRS, CDR2 YFSETQ, per germline. Germline trimming cut 2 bases from V and 0 bases from J; bases unmatched to any gene: 13. This CDR3 comprises 18 residues. The CDR3 sequence: CASSLGTDRLTLNTEAFF. The DNA of the CDR3 is TGCGCCAGCAGCTTAGGGACAGACAGACTGACTCTGAACACTGAAGCTTTCTTT.

The DNA for the CDR3 is TGTGCCAGCAGCTCCCGACTAGGGGAGACCCAGTACTTC. Protein sequence: CASSSRLGETQYF. The V call is TRBV11-3, the J call TRBJ2-5; D possibly corresponds to TRBD2 (6 bases). This CDR3 spans 13 amino acids. The germline V and J ends were trimmed by 4 bases and 5 bases, with 11 bases remaining between them. Germline V gene lookup returns CDR1 SGHNT and CDR2 YENEEA.

The rearrangement uses TRBV19 and TRBJ2-1, with D uncertain. V lost 3 bases and J lost 8, with 5 bases in between. Per the germline V gene, CDR1 is LNHDA and CDR2 is SQIVND (reference sequence). This CDR3 comprises 11 residues. CDR3 sequence (DNA): TGTGCCAGTAGTATCAGGTATGAGCAGTTCTTC. This codes for CASSIRYEQFF.

The chain employs TRBV27 and TRBJ2-5; D is perhaps TRBD2 (7 bases). The length of the CDR3 is 13 residues. V was cut by 6 bases and J by 5 bases, with 13 bases left in between. CDR1 MNHEY and CDR2 SMNVEV come from the germline V gene (reference sequence). CDR3 in DNA: TGTGCCAGCAGAAGGGGGGGGGAGGAGACCCAGTACTTC. Encoded protein: CASRRGGEETQYF.

The chain employs TRBV12-5 and TRBJ1-2; TRBD1 aligns across 7 bases. J gave up 2 bases and V 5 bases, and 5 bases lay outside the gene matches. The CDR3 length is 14 residues. Looked up from germline, CDR1 is LGHNT and CDR2 is FRNRAP. CDR3 region: CASGPGTANYGYTF. CDR3 bases: TGTGCTAGTGGTCCCGGGACAGCAAACTATGGCTACACCTTC.

There are a few counts of this clone. The rearrangement links TRBV29-1 to TRBJ1-4; 8 nucleotides agree with TRBD1. The CDR3 extends over 13 amino acids. After removal of 6 bases from V and 8 bases from J, the junction contained 8 bases not matched to a gene. In germline, CDR1 is SQVTM, CDR2 ANQGSEA. The CDR3 bases are TGCAGCGTGACAGGGGTATCAGTGGAAAAACTGTTTTTT. Protein: CSVTGVSVEKLFF.